What follows are 26 T cell receptor beta chains derived from one specimen sequenced in a study of cytomegalovirus exposure and HLA in healthy donors. PCR involved 60 Vbeta and 13 Jbeta primers. TCRdb keeps only in-frame clones here, not all; method: immunoSEQ multiplex PCR. The repertoire holds 140,000 to 150,000 clones, around 65% seen once, with approximately 1.7% in the top ten. The sequenced sample was PBMCs. These receptors came from a male donor in good health and CMV-seronegative.

CDR3 protein: CVPDGGGHSANNSPLHF. The CDR3 nucleotides are TGTGTCCCTGACGGGGGGGGGCACAGTGCCAATAATTCACCCCTCCACTTT. V usage is TRBV7-3 and J usage is TRBJ1-6; possible D gene TRBD1, 6 bases. CDR3 length: 17 residues. Germline CDR1 SGHTA, CDR2 FQGTGA. The full variable domain, completed using reference TRBV7-3 and TRBJ1-6, is GAGVSQTPSNKVTEKGKYVELRCDPISGHTALYWYRQSLGQGPEFLIYFQGTGAADDSGLPNDRFFAVRPEGSVSTLKIQRTERGDSAVYLCVPDGGGHSANNSPLHFGNGTRLTVT.

The genes are TRBV28 and TRBJ2-3, with 9 bases that match TRBD1. Trimming removed 8 bases from V and 11 bases from J; junction bases left unmatched: 14. Germline assignment: CDR1 MDHEN and CDR2 SYDVKM. This CDR3 comprises 14 residues. CDR3 coding DNA: TGTGCCAGCGGAAGGACAGGGGTCTTCCTCATGCAGTATTTT. Its protein is CASGRTGVFLMQYF.

V gene TRBV19 combines with J gene TRBJ1-6, with D unclear. The ends were cut back, 4 bases at V and 8 bases at J, with 9 bases in the middle. The CDR3 runs to 13 residues. In germline, CDR1 is LNHDA, CDR2 SQIVND (reference sequence). The CDR3 is CASSTYGDSPLHF. CDR3 coding DNA: TGTGCCAGTAGTACATACGGGGATTCACCCCTCCACTTT.

The CDR3 here is CASSTSLDRVAGYTF. Here the CDR3 DNA reads TGCGCCAGCAGCACTTCCTTAGACAGGGTTGCTGGCTACACCTTC. The V and J genes are TRBV5-1 and TRBJ1-2; TRBD1 agrees at 7 bases. This CDR3 is built from 15 residues. Unmatched junction bases numbered 13, after V lost 4 bases and J lost 7 bases. Germline CDR1 reads SGHRS; CDR2 reads YFSETQ.

In its sample, this clone was seen a few times. The chain employs TRBV7-9 and TRBJ1-2; TRBD1 might be the D (5 bases). Trimming pared 1 base from V and 7 bases from J, leaving 10 bases between. This CDR3 comprises 13 residues. Germline CDR1 is SEHNR and CDR2 is FQNEAQ (reference sequence). The CDR3 nucleotides read TGTGCCAGCAGCTTAGGCAGGGTCCTTGGCTACACCTTC. This encodes CASSLGRVLGYTF.

The rearrangement links TRBV6-6 to TRBJ1-5; 9 bases match TRBD1. J was trimmed by 4 bases and V by 2 bases; bases with no gene match: 3. Germline assignment: CDR1 MNHNY and CDR2 SVGAGI (reference sequence). CDR3 length: 15 amino acids. CDR3 nucleotide sequence: TGTGCCAGCAGTTACCTAGGGACAGGGAATCAGCCCCAGCATTTT. It yields the protein CASSYLGTGNQPQHF.

This rearrangement joins TRBV28 to TRBJ1-1; D unclear. Germline assignment: CDR1 MDHEN and CDR2 SYDVKM. V lost 4 bases and J 4 bases, leaving 10 bases between the germline ends. CDR3 length: 13 residues. The CDR3 region is CASSSWEGTEAFF. The CDR3 DNA reads as TGTGCCAGCAGTTCCTGGGAGGGCACTGAAGCTTTCTTT.

The chain is built from TRBV4-3 and TRBJ1-4; TRBD1 aligns across 8 bases. CDR1 LGHNA and CDR2 YSLEER come from the germline V gene. V gave up 6 bases and J gave up 8 bases; unmatched junction bases: 8. The CDR3 has 14 amino acids. The CDR3 loop is CASSRTGLREKLFF. The CDR3 DNA reads TGCGCCAGCAGTCGGACAGGGTTAAGGGAAAAACTGTTTTTT.

This clone was counted between two and nine times. V gene TRBV2 combines with J gene TRBJ1-1, with unresolved D. V dropped 2 bases and J dropped 2 bases, with 9 bases sitting between them. The V gene's germline CDR1 is SNHLY and CDR2 FYNNEI. This CDR3 contains 14 residues. Written as DNA, the CDR3 is TGTGCCAGCAGTGAACTGAGGGTTAACACTGAAGCTTTCTTT. Translated: CASSELRVNTEAFF.

This clone was seen only a few times. The chain employs TRBV27 and TRBJ2-5; D is possibly TRBD1 (6 bases). CDR1 and CDR2 (germline): MNHEY, SMNVEV (reference sequence). Trimming pared 6 bases from V and 1 base from J, leaving 15 bases between. This CDR3 spans 15 amino acids. The CDR3 DNA reads TGTGCCAGCAGCCGAGGGGGACGGACCCAAGAGACCCAGTACTTC. Residues: CASSRGGRTQETQYF.

The CDR3 region is CASSVGATPGGTEAFF. The CDR3 coding sequence is TGTGCCAGCAGCGTGGGGGCCACCCCGGGCGGCACTGAAGCTTTCTTT. V usage is TRBV9 and J usage is TRBJ1-1, with D possibly matching TRBD1 (6 bases). Trimming took 2 bases from V and 4 from J, leaving 18 bases between them. The CDR3 sequence is 16 residues long. Per the germline V gene, CDR1 is SGDLS and CDR2 is YYNGEE.

This sequence joins TRBV5-1 and TRBJ1-4, with D possibly being TRBD1 (6 bases). Germline CDR1 SGHRS, CDR2 YFSETQ. The CDR3 consists of 13 residues. Trimming pared 3 bases from V and 5 bases from J, leaving 8 bases between. The CDR3 sequence is CASSSGQNEKLFF. The CDR3 DNA is TGCGCCAGCAGCTCGGGACAAAATGAAAAACTGTTTTTT.

This chain joins TRBV19 and TRBJ1-5; D is possibly TRBD1 (5 bases). Germline values: CDR1 LNHDA, CDR2 SQIVND (reference sequence). There are 15 residues in the CDR3. V lost 8 bases and J 0 bases, leaving 14 bases between the germline ends. Here the CDR3 reads CASSDRPYSNQPQHF. DNA for the CDR3: TGTGCCAGTTCCGACAGACCGTATAGCAATCAGCCCCAGCATTTT.

The chain joins TRBV19 to TRBJ1-5, with D unclear. CDR3 length equals 14 residues. Germline V CDR1 and CDR2: LNHDA, SQIVND (reference sequence). The germline V and J ends were trimmed by 2 bases and 9 bases, with 14 bases remaining between them. CDR3 sequence (DNA): TGTGCCAGTAGTATAACTAGGGAGTTCCCGCCCCAGCATTTT. It is translated as CASSITREFPPQHF.

This clone was picked up a small number of times. V gene TRBV19 combines with J gene TRBJ2-1; 7 positions match TRBD1. The germline gives CDR1 LNHDA, CDR2 SQIVND (reference sequence). Losses at the gene ends were 4 bases for V and 2 bases for J; bases not matched to a gene: 5. There are 15 residues in the CDR3. This CDR3 reads CASSTGQGAYNEQFF. CDR3 sequence (DNA): TGTGCCAGTAGTACCGGGCAGGGGGCCTACAATGAGCAGTTCTTC.

This clone showed up just a few times. The rearrangement uses TRBV15 and TRBJ1-6; D is uncertain. The V end lost 3 bases, the J end lost 3 bases, and 15 bases lay between the germline ends. Germline CDR1 LNHNV, CDR2 YYDKDF (reference sequence). This CDR3 is 17 amino acids long. The CDR3, as DNA: TGTGCCACCAGCAGGGAAGAAATCGGGTTCTATAATTCACCCCTCCACTTT. Its protein product is CATSREEIGFYNSPLHF.

The rearrangement uses TRBV4-2 and TRBJ1-2; weak D call: TRBD1 (5 bases). V lost 1 base and J 1 base, leaving 13 bases between the germline ends. There are 16 residues in the CDR3. Germline CDR1 and CDR2: LGHNA and YNFKEQ. The CDR3 coding sequence is TGTGCCAGCAGCCAAGGCGCGGGAGGGGATAACTATGGCTACACCTTC. Amino acids: CASSQGAGGDNYGYTF.

The chain links TRBV5-1 to TRBJ2-2; 7 positions match TRBD1. The germline CDR1 and CDR2 sequences are SGHRS and YFSETQ. The ends lost 5 bases at V and 0 bases at J; junction bases unmatched: 7. The CDR3 length is 16 residues. Here the CDR3 DNA reads TGCGCCAGCAGTCGACAGGGATCCTCGAACACCGGGGAGCTGTTTTTT. It is translated as CASSRQGSSNTGELFF.

J is TRBJ2-5 and V is TRBV4-1; TRBD2 matches 10 bases. Germline V CDR1 and CDR2: MGHRA, YSYEKL. Losses at the gene ends were 4 bases for V and 1 base for J; bases not matched to a gene: 6. The CDR3 extends over 16 amino acids. The CDR3 is CASSRLAGALQETQYF. The CDR3 region has the DNA TGCGCCAGCAGCCGGCTAGCGGGGGCACTCCAAGAGACCCAGTACTTC.

This clone turned up a few times. The rearrangement uses TRBV10-3 and TRBJ2-6; D gene uncertain. CDR3 size: 14 residues. Trimming removed 5 bases from V and 0 bases from J, with 5 bases in between. CDR1 is ENHRY, CDR2 SYGVKD, per germline. Here the CDR3 DNA reads TGTGCCATCAGTTATGTCTCTGGGGCCAACGTCCTGACTTTC. Translation: CAISYVSGANVLTF.

This clone was recorded many times. The rearrangement links TRBV5-4 to TRBJ2-7; TRBD2 agrees at 7 bases. Germline V gene data show CDR1 as SGHNT and CDR2 as YYREEE (reference sequence). This CDR3 contains 13 residues. V shed 5 bases and J 3 bases; nucleotides not matched to a gene: 5. Here the CDR3 reads CASRLGGSYEQYF. The CDR3 DNA follows: TGTGCCAGCAGGCTGGGCGGGAGCTACGAGCAGTACTTC.

The genes are TRBV11-2 and TRBJ2-7, with 10 bases matching TRBD2. The CDR3 is 16 residues long. V was pared by 3 bases and J by 1 base, with 6 bases of the junction left unmatched. Germline V gene sequence: CDR1 SGHAT, CDR2 FQNNGV. CDR3 protein: CASSFLGAGGSYEQYF. The CDR3 nucleotides read TGTGCCAGCAGCTTTCTCGGAGCGGGGGGGTCCTACGAGCAGTACTTC. The variable domain in full, with the rest retrieved from reference TRBV11-2 and TRBJ2-7, is EAGVAQSPRYKIIEKRQSVAFWCNPISGHATLYWYQQILGQGPKLLIQFQNNGVVDDSQLPKDRFSAERLKGVDSTLKIQPAKLEDSAVYLCASSFLGAGGSYEQYFGPGTRLTVT.

This clone was detected only a few times. The chain joins TRBV7-9 to TRBJ2-7; 11 nucleotides match TRBD2. The germline V gene encodes CDR1 SEHNR and CDR2 FQNEAQ (reference sequence). This CDR3 is built from 14 residues. The J segment lost 3 bases and the V segment lost 5 bases, leaving 3 bases of the junction unmatched. CDR3 DNA: TGTGCCAGCAGCCCCGGGACTAGCGGCTACGAGCAGTACTTC. Its protein product is CASSPGTSGYEQYF.

This chain connects TRBV5-4 to TRBJ1-2, with TRBD1 as a possible D gene (6 bases). Germline values: CDR1 SGHNT, CDR2 YYREEE (reference sequence). The CDR3 length is 13 residues. V shed 4 bases and J shed 4 bases, with 11 bases lying between them. CDR3 sequence (DNA): TGTGCCAGCAGCCCCCCGGACAGCTATGGCTACACCTTC. Amino acids: CASSPPDSYGYTF.

The chain joins TRBV4-1 to TRBJ1-6, with 8 nucleotides matching TRBD1. The CDR3 runs 16 residues. Looked up from germline, CDR1 is MGHRA and CDR2 is YSYEKL. V gave up 6 bases and J gave up 5 bases; unmatched junction bases: 9. CDR3 in DNA: TGCGCCAGCAGACGCGGGGTGGGACAGGATAATTCACCCCTCCACTTT. It encodes CASRRGVGQDNSPLHF.

The chain carries TRBV7-9 and TRBJ2-3, with D possibly called TRBD1 or TRBD2 (6 bases each). The CDR3 runs to 14 residues. Germline V gene sequence: CDR1 SEHNR, CDR2 FQNEAQ (reference sequence). Trimming cost V 5 bases and J 2 bases, with 11 bases left between them. The DNA for the CDR3 is TGTGCCAGCAGCATAGGGGGGCTCACAGATACGCAGTATTTT. Translated, it gives CASSIGGLTDTQYF. Together with reference TRBV7-9 and TRBJ2-3, the CDR3 gives the full variable domain: DTGVSQNPRHKITKRGQNVTFRCDPISEHNRLYWYRQTLGQGPEFLTYFQNEAQLEKSRLLSDRFSAERPKGSFSTLEIQRTEQGDSAMYLCASSIGGLTDTQYFGPGTRLTVL.